The 9 T cell receptor beta chains in this list originate from one sample, sequenced in a study of beta chain features in type 1 diabetes. cDNA synthesis used the whole RNA isolate, giving expressed TCRB sequences. Profiling relied on immunoSEQ multiplex PCR, and the TCRdb table lists in-frame clones only, not all of them. The data hold more than 300,000 clones, with more than 13% observed a single time. Sequences were obtained from naive CD4+ T cells from blood. The origin of the receptors is a woman aged 18-29 years in good health.

This clone showed up just a few times. The J gene is TRBJ2-7, the V gene TRBV28; TRBD1 matches 7 bases. The V gene end was trimmed by 10 bases and the J gene end by 2 bases; junction bases not matched to a gene: 8. The germline V gene encodes CDR1 MDHEN and CDR2 SYDVKM. CDR3 size: 13 residues. CDR3 DNA: TGTGCCACTCTCCTCGGGACAGCCTACGAGCAGTACTTC. Amino acids: CATLLGTAYEQYF.

This sequence joins TRBV9 and TRBJ2-7; D possibly corresponds to TRBD2 (6 bases). V dropped 4 bases and J dropped 7 bases, with 15 bases sitting between them. The CDR3 runs to 13 residues. The germline V gene has CDR1 SGDLS and CDR2 YYNGEE. CDR3 loop: CASSPGSPGEQYF. The CDR3 DNA reads as TGTGCCAGCAGCCCCGGGAGTCCGGGGGAGCAGTACTTC.

The chain has TRBV9 and TRBJ2-1; 13 bases align to TRBD2. J lost 3 bases, V lost 2 bases, and 5 bases had no gene match. Germline CDR1 is SGDLS and CDR2 is YYNGEE. CDR3 length: 17 residues. The CDR3 nucleotides read TGTGCCAGCAGCGTGGGACTAGCGGGGCCCTACTACAATGAGCAGTTCTTC. It translates to CASSVGLAGPYYNEQFF.

V is TRBV2 and J is TRBJ1-5; 8 nucleotides align to TRBD1. After removal of 7 bases from V and 6 bases from J, the junction contained 11 bases not matched to a gene. Germline values: CDR1 SNHLY, CDR2 FYNNEI. The CDR3 is 15 amino acids. This CDR3 is CASTWVTGGVQPQHF. In DNA form, the CDR3 reads TGTGCCAGCACATGGGTCACAGGGGGAGTTCAGCCCCAGCATTTT.

This clone showed up just a few times. This chain's CDR3 is CASSVSPLHEQYF. In DNA, the CDR3 is TGTGCCAGCAGTGTTAGTCCCCTTCACGAGCAGTACTTC. The chain carries TRBV2 and TRBJ2-7; D uncertain. There are 13 residues in the CDR3. Trimming removed 4 bases at V and 5 bases at J, with 12 bases between. Germline CDR1 and CDR2: SNHLY and FYNNEI.

The rearrangement links TRBV28 to TRBJ1-2, with 10 bases identical to TRBD1. Losses at the gene ends were 3 bases for V and 7 bases for J; bases not matched to a gene: 5. Germline V lookup: CDR1 MDHEN, CDR2 SYDVKM. The CDR3 is 14 amino acids. CDR3 amino acids: CASSFGTGVIGYTF. The CDR3 region has the DNA TGTGCCAGCAGTTTCGGGACAGGGGTGATTGGCTACACCTTC.

This clone has a handful of counts. The chain couples TRBV7-2 to TRBJ2-7, with 8 bases fitting TRBD1. Germline assignment: CDR1 SGHTA and CDR2 FQGNSA. V lost 1 base to trimming and J lost 2 bases; unmatched junction nucleotides: 4. CDR3 size: 15 residues. This CDR3 reads CASSLGAGGAYEQYF. DNA for the CDR3: TGTGCCAGCAGCTTAGGTGCAGGGGGCGCCTACGAGCAGTACTTC.

This clone was detected a few times. This sequence joins TRBV27 and TRBJ2-7; D perhaps matches TRBD2 (5 bases). This CDR3 has 14 amino acids. Trimming left V 6 bases short and J 2 bases short, with 14 bases between. Germline V lookup: CDR1 MNHEY, CDR2 SMNVEV (reference sequence). For the CDR3, the DNA is TGTGCCAGCAGACGGGGTCCCGGTCCCTACGAGCAGTACTTC. Translation: CASRRGPGPYEQYF.

A few counts support this clone. The genes are TRBV25-1 and TRBJ1-1, with a possible D match to TRBD1 (6 bases). V shed 8 bases and J shed 5 bases, with 15 bases lying between them. This CDR3 is 13 amino acids long. Germline CDR1 is MGHDK and CDR2 is SYGVNS. CDR3 DNA: TGTGCCAGCGGAGGTACAGGGATGACTGAAGCTTTCTTT. Its translation is CASGGTGMTEAFF.